This entry describes one TCR beta chain. Per the germline V gene, CDR1 is MNHEY and CDR2 is SMNVEV (reference sequence). V lost 5 bases and J 4 bases, leaving 21 bases between the germline ends. The CDR3 contains 16 residues. The source of the sample is a study of T cell changes during pregnancy in multiple sclerosis. TCRdb's table, derived via immunoSEQ multiplex PCR, lists solely in-frame clones and lacks some. The data contain 75,000 to 100,000 clones, around nine tenths of them singletons. Here the sequenced sample was peripheral blood, taken in the second trimester of pregnancy. The chain combines TRBV27 with TRBJ2-7; a weak D match, TRBD2 (7 bases). This receptor was taken from a female donor in good health, enrolled as a control in a pregnancy study. The CDR3 is CASSPRGLRTSYEQYF. CDR3 nucleotides: TGTGCCAGCAGTCCGCGGGGGCTCCGCACTTCGTACGAGCAGTACTTC.